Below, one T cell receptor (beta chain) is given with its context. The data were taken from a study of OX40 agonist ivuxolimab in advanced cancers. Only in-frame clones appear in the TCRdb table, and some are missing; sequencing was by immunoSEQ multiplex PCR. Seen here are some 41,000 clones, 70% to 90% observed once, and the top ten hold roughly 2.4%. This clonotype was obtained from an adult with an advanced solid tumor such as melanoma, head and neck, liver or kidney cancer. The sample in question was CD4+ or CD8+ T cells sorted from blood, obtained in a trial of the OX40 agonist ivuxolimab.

CDR3: CASSVGSLGETQYF. CDR3 DNA: TGTGCCAGCAGCGTAGGCTCCTTGGGGGAGACCCAGTACTTC. The chain uses TRBV9 and TRBJ2-5; D gene unclear. The CDR3 sequence is 14 residues long. V shed 0 bases and J shed 5 bases, with 11 bases lying between them. Germline loops: CDR1 SGDLS, CDR2 YYNGEE.